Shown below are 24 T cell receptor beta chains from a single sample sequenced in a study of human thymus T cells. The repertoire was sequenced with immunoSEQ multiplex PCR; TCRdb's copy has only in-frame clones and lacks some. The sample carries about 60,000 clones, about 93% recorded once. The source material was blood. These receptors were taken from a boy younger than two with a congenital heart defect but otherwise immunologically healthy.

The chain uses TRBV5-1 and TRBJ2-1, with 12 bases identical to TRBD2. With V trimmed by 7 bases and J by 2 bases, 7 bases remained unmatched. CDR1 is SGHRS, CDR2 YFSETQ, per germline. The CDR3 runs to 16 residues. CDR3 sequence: CASGATSGGTYNEQFF. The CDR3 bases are TGCGCCAGCGGCGCGACTAGCGGGGGAACCTACAATGAGCAGTTCTTC.

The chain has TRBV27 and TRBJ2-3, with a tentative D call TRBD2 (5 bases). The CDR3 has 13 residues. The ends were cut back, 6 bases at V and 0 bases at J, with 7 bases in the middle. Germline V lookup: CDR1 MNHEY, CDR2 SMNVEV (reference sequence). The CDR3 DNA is TGTGCCAGCAGCCGGACTAGCACAGATACGCAGTATTTT. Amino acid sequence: CASSRTSTDTQYF.

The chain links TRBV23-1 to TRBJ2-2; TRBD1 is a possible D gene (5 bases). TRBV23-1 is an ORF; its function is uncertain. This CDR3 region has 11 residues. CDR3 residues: CVKGWAGELFF. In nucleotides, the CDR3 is TGCGTAAAGGGGTGGGCCGGGGAGCTGTTTTTT.

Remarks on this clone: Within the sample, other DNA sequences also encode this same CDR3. The CDR3 nucleotides are TGTGCCAGCAGCTTACAGGGCTACGAGCAGTACTTC. Translation: CASSLQGYEQYF. The chain carries TRBV7-9 and TRBJ2-7; D possibly corresponds to TRBD1 (5 bases). V was cut by 2 bases and J by 3 bases, with 5 bases left in between. The CDR3 covers 12 residues. Germline V gene lookup returns CDR1 SEHNR and CDR2 FQNEAQ (reference sequence). Supplemented by reference TRBV7-9 and TRBJ2-7, the full variable domain reads DTGVSQNPRHKITKRGQNVTFRCDPISEHNRLYWYRQTLGQGPEFLTYFQNEAQLEKSRLLSDRFSAERPKGSFSTLEIQRTEQGDSAMYLCASSLQGYEQYFGPGTRLTVT.

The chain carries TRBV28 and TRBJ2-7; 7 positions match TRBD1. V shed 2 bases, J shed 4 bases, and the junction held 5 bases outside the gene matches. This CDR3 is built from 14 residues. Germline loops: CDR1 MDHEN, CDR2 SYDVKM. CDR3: CASSLIRTGYEQYF. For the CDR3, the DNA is TGTGCCAGCAGTTTAATTAGGACAGGTTACGAGCAGTACTTC.

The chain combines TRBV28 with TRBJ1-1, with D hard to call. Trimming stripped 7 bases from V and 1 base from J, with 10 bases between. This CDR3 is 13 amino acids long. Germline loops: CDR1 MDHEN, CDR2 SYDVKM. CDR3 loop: CASKGRWNTEAFF. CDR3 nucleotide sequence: TGTGCCAGCAAAGGGAGGTGGAACACTGAAGCTTTCTTT.

CDR3 nucleotide sequence: TGCGCCAGCAGCTGGGAGGGATCCTCCTACGAGCAGTACTTC. Translating gives CASSWEGSSYEQYF. The gene calls are TRBV5-1 and TRBJ2-7; 7 bases line up with TRBD2. V dropped 3 bases and J dropped 0; count of bases not matched to a gene: 3. Germline V CDR1 and CDR2: SGHRS, YFSETQ. This CDR3 contains 14 residues.

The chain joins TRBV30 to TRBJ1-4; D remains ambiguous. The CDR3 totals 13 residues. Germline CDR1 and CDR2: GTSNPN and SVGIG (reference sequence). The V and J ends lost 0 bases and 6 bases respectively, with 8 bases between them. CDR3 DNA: TGTGCCTGGAGTGTACATGGGGATGAAAAACTGTTTTTT. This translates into CAWSVHGDEKLFF.

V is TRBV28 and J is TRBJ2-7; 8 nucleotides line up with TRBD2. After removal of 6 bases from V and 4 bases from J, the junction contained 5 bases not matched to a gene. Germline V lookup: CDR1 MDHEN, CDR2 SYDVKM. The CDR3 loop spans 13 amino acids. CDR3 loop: CASSGRAKYEQYF. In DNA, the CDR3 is TGTGCCAGCAGCGGGAGGGCCAAGTACGAGCAGTACTTC.

The CDR3 DNA sequence: TGTGCCAGCAGCGAATCAAGATGGGGCAATGAGCAGTTCTTC. It codes for CASSESRWGNEQFF. The chain uses TRBV9 and TRBJ2-1; D remains unclear. This CDR3 spans 14 amino acids. The germline V gene encodes CDR1 SGDLS and CDR2 YYNGEE. Trimming left V 3 bases short and J 6 bases short, with 13 bases between.

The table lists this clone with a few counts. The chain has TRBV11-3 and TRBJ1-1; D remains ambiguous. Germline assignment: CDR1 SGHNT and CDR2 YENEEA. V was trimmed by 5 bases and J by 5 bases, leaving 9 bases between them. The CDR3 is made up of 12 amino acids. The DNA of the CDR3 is TGTGCCAGCAGCCAAACGAGTACTGAAGCTTTCTTT. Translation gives CASSQTSTEAFF.

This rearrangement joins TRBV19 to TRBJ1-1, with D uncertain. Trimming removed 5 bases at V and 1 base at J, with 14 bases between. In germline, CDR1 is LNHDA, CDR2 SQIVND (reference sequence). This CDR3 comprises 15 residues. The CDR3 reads CASSVSSRGNTEAFF. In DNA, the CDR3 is TGTGCCAGTAGTGTTTCAAGTCGCGGGAACACTGAAGCTTTCTTT.

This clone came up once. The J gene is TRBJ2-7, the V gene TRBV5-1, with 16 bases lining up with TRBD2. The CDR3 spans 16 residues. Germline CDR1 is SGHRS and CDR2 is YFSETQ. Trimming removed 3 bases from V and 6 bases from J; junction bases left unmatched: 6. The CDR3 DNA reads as TGCGCCAGCAGCTCATCGGGACTAGCGGGAGGGGGCGAGCAGTACTTC. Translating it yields CASSSSGLAGGGEQYF.

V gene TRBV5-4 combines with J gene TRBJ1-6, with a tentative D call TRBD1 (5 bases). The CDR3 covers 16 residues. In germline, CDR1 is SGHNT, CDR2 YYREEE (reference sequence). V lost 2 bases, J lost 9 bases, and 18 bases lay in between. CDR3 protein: CASSFRVGTDSSPLHF. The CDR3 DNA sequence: TGTGCCAGCAGCTTCCGGGTCGGCACAGACAGTTCACCCCTCCACTTT.

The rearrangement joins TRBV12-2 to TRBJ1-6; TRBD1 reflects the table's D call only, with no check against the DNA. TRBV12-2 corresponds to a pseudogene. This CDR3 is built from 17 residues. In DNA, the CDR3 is TGTGCAAGTCGCTTAGCCATCACCAGGATTAATGGTTCACCCCTCCACTTT. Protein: CASRLAITRINGSPLHF.

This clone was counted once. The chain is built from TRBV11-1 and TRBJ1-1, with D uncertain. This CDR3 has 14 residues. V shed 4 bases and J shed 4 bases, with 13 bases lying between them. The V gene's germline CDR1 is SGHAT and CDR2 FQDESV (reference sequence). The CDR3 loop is CASSSGSIGTEAFF. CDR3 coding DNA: TGTGCCAGCAGCTCCGGGTCCATAGGCACTGAAGCTTTCTTT. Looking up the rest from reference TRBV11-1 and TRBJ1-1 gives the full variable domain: EAEVAQSPRYKITEKSQAVAFWCDPISGHATLYWYRQILGQGPELLVQFQDESVVDDSQLPKDRFSAERLKGVDSTLKIQPAELGDSAMYLCASSSGSIGTEAFFGQGTRLTVV.

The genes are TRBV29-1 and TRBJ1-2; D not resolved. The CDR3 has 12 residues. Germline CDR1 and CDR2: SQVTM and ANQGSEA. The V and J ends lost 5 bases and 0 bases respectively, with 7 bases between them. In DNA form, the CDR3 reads TGCAGCGTTCCTGCAGCTAACTATGGCTACACCTTC. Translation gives CSVPAANYGYTF.

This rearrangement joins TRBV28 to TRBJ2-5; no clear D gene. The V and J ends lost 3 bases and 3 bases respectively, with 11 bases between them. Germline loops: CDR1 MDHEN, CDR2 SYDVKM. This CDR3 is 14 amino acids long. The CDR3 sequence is CASSFSLAEETQYF. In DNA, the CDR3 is TGTGCCAGCAGTTTTAGTTTAGCAGAAGAGACCCAGTACTTC.

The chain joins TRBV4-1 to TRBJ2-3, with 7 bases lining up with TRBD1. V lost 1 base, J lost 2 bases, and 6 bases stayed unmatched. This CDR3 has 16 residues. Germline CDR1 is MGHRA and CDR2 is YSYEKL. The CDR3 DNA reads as TGCGCCAGCAGCCAAGGAGGGGGCCCGGTCACAGATACGCAGTATTTT. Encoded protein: CASSQGGGPVTDTQYF.

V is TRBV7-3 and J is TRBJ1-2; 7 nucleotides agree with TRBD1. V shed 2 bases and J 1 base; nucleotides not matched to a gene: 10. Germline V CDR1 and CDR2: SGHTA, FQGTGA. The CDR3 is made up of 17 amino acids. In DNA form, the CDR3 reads TGTGCCAGCAGCTTACGGGAAACAGGGGCTCTTAACTATGGCTACACCTTC. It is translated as CASSLRETGALNYGYTF.

CDR3 in amino acids: CASSKGLDTQYF. The CDR3 nucleotides read TGTGCCAGCAGCAAGGGACTAGATACGCAGTATTTT. This chain connects TRBV2 to TRBJ2-3; the D gene is possibly TRBD2 (6 bases). Germline CDR1 reads SNHLY; CDR2 reads FYNNEI. V lost 6 bases, J lost 5 bases, and 9 bases lay in between. The CDR3 is made up of 12 amino acids.

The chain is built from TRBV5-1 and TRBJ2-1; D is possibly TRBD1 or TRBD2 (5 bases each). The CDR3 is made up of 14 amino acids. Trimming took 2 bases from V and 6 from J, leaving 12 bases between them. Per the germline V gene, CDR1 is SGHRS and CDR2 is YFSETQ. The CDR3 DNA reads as TGCGCCAGCAGCTTTCGAACCGGGACCAATGAGCAGTTCTTC. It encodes CASSFRTGTNEQFF.

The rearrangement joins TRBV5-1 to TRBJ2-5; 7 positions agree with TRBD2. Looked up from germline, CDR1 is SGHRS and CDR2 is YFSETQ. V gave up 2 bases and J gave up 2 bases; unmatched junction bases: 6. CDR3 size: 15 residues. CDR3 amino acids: CASSFFGGGQETQYF. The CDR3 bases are TGCGCCAGCAGCTTCTTTGGGGGAGGGCAAGAGACCCAGTACTTC.

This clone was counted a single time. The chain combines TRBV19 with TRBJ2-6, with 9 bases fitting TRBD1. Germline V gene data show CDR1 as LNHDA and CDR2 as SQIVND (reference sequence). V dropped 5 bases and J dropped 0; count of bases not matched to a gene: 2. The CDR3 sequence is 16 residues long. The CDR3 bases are TGTGCCAGTAGTTGGACAGGGGTCTCTGGGGCCAACGTCCTGACTTTC. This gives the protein CASSWTGVSGANVLTF.